These 29 T cell receptor beta chains originate from one sample sequenced in a study of PD-1 and CTLA-4 blockade in melanoma. TCRdb keeps only in-frame clones here, not all; method: immunoSEQ multiplex PCR. The sample consists of 7,200 or so clones, about four fifths of them appearing once. The specimen was CD8+ T cells from peripheral blood, collected before anti-PD-1 treatment. These receptors came from a human donor with melanoma.

This chain uses TRBV11-2 with TRBJ2-4; D possibly corresponds to TRBD1 (6 bases). The V and J ends lost 6 bases and 6 bases respectively, with 15 bases between them. The CDR3 contains 14 residues. The germline gives CDR1 SGHAT, CDR2 FQNNGV. The CDR3 nucleotides are TGTGCCAGCAGTTTAATTTTAGGGGGAAACATTCAGTACTTC. It specifies CASSLILGGNIQYF.

This sequence joins TRBV5-8 and TRBJ2-2, with D unclear. The CDR3 is 14 amino acids. V dropped 1 base and J dropped 2 bases, with 6 bases sitting between them. The germline gives CDR1 SGHTS, CDR2 YDEGEE. Here the CDR3 DNA reads TGTGCCAGCAGCTTGAACACCAACACCGGGGAGCTGTTTTTT. Its translation: CASSLNTNTGELFF.

The chain recombines TRBV5-5 with TRBJ2-3; TRBD1 aligns across 7 bases. The CDR3 runs to 16 residues. The J segment lost 2 bases and the V segment lost 4 bases, leaving 10 bases of the junction unmatched. The germline CDR1 and CDR2 sequences are SGHKS and YYEKEE (reference sequence). The CDR3 DNA sequence: TGTGCCAGCAGCAGAGGGGGCCCGACACTCACAGATACGCAGTATTTT. Protein sequence: CASSRGGPTLTDTQYF.

This clone was seen once. Here the CDR3 DNA reads TGCGCCAGCAGCCAAGATCCGGCTGCTAGCTCCTACGAGCAGTACTTC. Translated: CASSQDPAASSYEQYF. The chain links TRBV4-1 to TRBJ2-7; no definite D call. This CDR3 has 16 amino acids. Germline loops: CDR1 MGHRA, CDR2 YSYEKL. Trimming shortened V by 0 bases and J by 0 bases, and 12 bases separated the two germline ends.

This clone was counted a single time. This chain joins TRBV5-4 and TRBJ1-1; unclear D gene. CDR1 SGHNT and CDR2 YYREEE come from the germline V gene (reference sequence). The CDR3 runs 12 residues. Deletions cut 0 bases from V and 5 bases from J, with 5 bases between. CDR3 amino acids: CASSLGRTEAFF. CDR3 coding DNA: TGTGCCAGCAGCTTGGGGAGGACTGAAGCTTTCTTT. The full variable domain, its missing parts supplied by reference TRBV5-4 and TRBJ1-1, is ETGVTQSPTHLIKTRGQQVTLRCSSQSGHNTVSWYQQALGQGPQFIFQYYREEENGRGNFPPRFSGLQFPNYSSELNVNALELDDSALYLCASSLGRTEAFFGQGTRLTVV.

The chain combines TRBV5-1 with TRBJ1-1; D remains unclear. Germline V gives CDR1 SGHRS, CDR2 YFSETQ. V lost 4 bases and J 2 bases, leaving 12 bases between the germline ends. The CDR3 is 14 amino acids. This CDR3 reads CASSPLTTNTEAFF. Written as DNA, the CDR3 is TGCGCCAGCAGCCCTTTAACCACCAACACTGAAGCTTTCTTT.

This chain connects TRBV7-8 to TRBJ2-7; the D is unclear. This CDR3 is built from 14 residues. The germline CDR1 and CDR2 sequences are SGHVS and FQNEAQ. Between the trimmed V and J ends, which lost 6 bases and 4 bases, there was a span of 16 bases. The CDR3 loop is CASSQFPSGYEQYF. The DNA of the CDR3 is TGTGCCAGCAGTCAATTTCCGTCCGGATACGAGCAGTACTTC.

This clone was found once. J is TRBJ2-5 and V is TRBV29-1, with 10 bases that match TRBD1. CDR1 is SQVTM and CDR2 is ANQGSEA in the germline V gene. This CDR3 comprises 14 residues. The V and J ends lost 7 bases and 2 bases, in that order; junction bases with no gene match: 7. The DNA for the CDR3 is TGCAGCGGACAGGGGGCGATGGGTCAAGAGACCCAGTACTTC. It encodes CSGQGAMGQETQYF.

The V and J genes are TRBV27 and TRBJ2-5; 7 nucleotides line up with TRBD2. The CDR3 is 15 residues long. CDR1 and CDR2 from the germline V gene are MNHEY and SMNVEV (reference sequence). Unmatched junction bases numbered 8, after V lost 0 bases and J lost 7 bases. CDR3 sequence: CASSLSGAGSGTQYF. The CDR3 coding sequence is TGTGCCAGCAGTTTATCGGGAGCGGGGTCCGGGACCCAGTACTTC.

The chain uses TRBV15 and TRBJ2-7, with D hard to call. Germline V CDR1 and CDR2: LNHNV, YYDKDF (reference sequence). V was clipped by 0 bases and J by 2 bases, with 14 bases between them. The CDR3 is made up of 16 amino acids. CDR3 region: CATSRDPSNSPYEQYF. Here the CDR3 DNA reads TGTGCCACCAGCAGAGATCCCAGCAATTCCCCCTACGAGCAGTACTTC. Full variable domain (rest looked up from reference TRBV15 and TRBJ2-7): DAMVIQNPRYQVTQFGKPVTLSCSQTLNHNVMYWYQQKSSQAPKLLFHYYDKDFNNEADTPDNFQSRRPNTSFCFLDIRSPGLGDTAMYLCATSRDPSNSPYEQYFGPGTRLTVT.

The V gene is TRBV10-3, the J gene TRBJ2-7; 15 bases are a match to TRBD2. Germline V gene data show CDR1 as ENHRY and CDR2 as SYGVKD. The CDR3 covers 16 residues. The ends lost 2 bases at V and 5 bases at J; junction bases unmatched: 4. DNA of the CDR3: TGTGCCATCAGTGAGCCTGGGACTAGCGGGAGGAACGAGCAGTACTTC. Its protein is CAISEPGTSGRNEQYF.

The genes are TRBV9 and TRBJ2-7, with a weak D call TRBD2 (6 bases). CDR1 SGDLS and CDR2 YYNGEE come from the germline V gene. This CDR3 comprises 17 residues. Deletions cut 3 bases from V and 2 bases from J, with 21 bases between. CDR3 protein: CASSDDLATRGPYEQYF. The CDR3 DNA follows: TGTGCCAGCAGCGATGACCTAGCGACAAGGGGCCCCTACGAGCAGTACTTC. The full variable domain, in which reference TRBV9 and TRBJ2-7 provide the parts outside the CDR3, is DSGVTQTPKHLITATGQRVTLRCSPRSGDLSVYWYQQSLDQGLQFLIQYYNGEERAKGNILERFSAQQFPDLHSELNLSSLELGDSALYFCASSDDLATRGPYEQYFGPGTRLTVT.

The rearrangement links TRBV9 to TRBJ2-1; 12 nucleotides agree with TRBD2. Looked up from germline, CDR1 is SGDLS and CDR2 is YYNGEE. This CDR3 contains 15 residues. V gave up 4 bases and J gave up 10 bases; unmatched junction bases: 9. The CDR3 loop is CASSTTSGGTREQFF. The DNA for the CDR3 is TGTGCCAGCAGCACGACTAGCGGGGGAACCCGGGAGCAGTTCTTC. Together with reference TRBV9 and TRBJ2-1, the CDR3 gives the full variable domain: DSGVTQTPKHLITATGQRVTLRCSPRSGDLSVYWYQQSLDQGLQFLIQYYNGEERAKGNILERFSAQQFPDLHSELNLSSLELGDSALYFCASSTTSGGTREQFFGPGTRLTVL.

This clone was seen a handful of times. This chain uses TRBV4-3 with TRBJ2-1; no clear D gene. This CDR3 is built from 17 residues. V was shortened by 4 bases and J by 6 bases, with 22 bases between the two germline ends. The germline V gene has CDR1 LGHNA and CDR2 YSLEER. CDR3 amino acids: CASSPSHWGTVGNEQFF. CDR3 sequence (DNA): TGCGCCAGCAGCCCGTCCCATTGGGGAACTGTGGGCAATGAGCAGTTCTTC.

This chain uses TRBV7-9 with TRBJ1-1; D possibly corresponds to TRBD1 (6 bases). V lost 5 bases, J lost 8 bases, and 15 bases lay in between. The germline CDR1 and CDR2 sequences are SEHNR and FQNEAQ (reference sequence). This CDR3 is built from 13 residues. The CDR3 here is CASSPNRDEEAFF. CDR3 coding DNA: TGTGCCAGCAGCCCCAACAGGGATGAAGAAGCTTTCTTT.

The rearrangement uses TRBV28 and TRBJ1-5; no firm D call. V was clipped by 5 bases and J by 7 bases, with 6 bases between them. CDR1 and CDR2 from the germline V gene are MDHEN and SYDVKM. The CDR3 has 11 amino acids. Here the CDR3 DNA reads TGTGCCAGCAGTGCCGGGCAGCCCCAGCATTTT. This translates into CASSAGQPQHF.

This clone was counted a few times. The V gene is TRBV19, the J gene TRBJ1-6; 7 bases map to TRBD1. Unmatched junction bases numbered 7, after V lost 10 bases and J lost 10 bases. The length of the CDR3 is 12 residues. Germline-derived CDR1 and CDR2 are LNHDA and SQIVND (reference sequence). The CDR3 DNA is TGTGCCACAAGACAGGGAAGCTCACCCCTCCACTTT. This gives the protein CATRQGSSPLHF.

The V gene is TRBV5-1, the J gene TRBJ2-7; 8 bases agree with TRBD1. V shed 5 bases, J shed 2 bases, and the junction held 9 bases outside the gene matches. The CDR3 contains 15 residues. Germline lookup yields CDR1 SGHRS and CDR2 YFSETQ. CDR3 DNA: TGCGCCAGCAGGCCCGGACAGGGCGGTCCCTACGAGCAGTACTTC. Its protein product is CASRPGQGGPYEQYF.

J is TRBJ1-5 and V is TRBV24-1; D remains ambiguous. Trimming left V 3 bases short and J 5 bases short, with 16 bases between. The CDR3 covers 16 residues. Germline CDR1 and CDR2: KGHDR and SFDVKD. CDR3 DNA sequence: TGTGCCACCAGTGATGGTCCGGGCTCCGGGGATCAGCCCCAGCATTTT. It yields the protein CATSDGPGSGDQPQHF.

V usage is TRBV6-5 and J usage is TRBJ2-1; 8 bases line up with TRBD2. The J segment lost 9 bases and the V segment lost 6 bases, leaving 13 bases of the junction unmatched. Germline V gene sequence: CDR1 MNHEY, CDR2 SVGAGI. The CDR3 runs to 15 residues. This CDR3 reads CASSRGLASFREQFF. DNA for the CDR3: TGTGCCAGCAGCCGAGGACTAGCTAGTTTTCGTGAGCAGTTCTTC.

The chain carries TRBV2 and TRBJ1-4, with D tentatively TRBD1 (5 bases). CDR1 is SNHLY and CDR2 is FYNNEI in the germline V gene. This CDR3 contains 14 residues. V gave up 6 bases and J gave up 6 bases, with 14 bases separating them. The CDR3 nucleotides read TGTGCCAGCAGCACAGGTGTTGGGGATGAAAAACTGTTTTTT. Its protein is CASSTGVGDEKLFF.

The J gene is TRBJ1-1, the V gene TRBV11-3; 9 bases match TRBD1. The CDR3 is 15 amino acids. Trimming removed 5 bases from V and 3 bases from J; junction bases left unmatched: 7. The V gene's germline CDR1 is SGHNT and CDR2 YENEEA. CDR3 nucleotides: TGTGCCAGCAGCCCCTCTTGGACAGGGGACACTGAAGCTTTCTTT. Translating it yields CASSPSWTGDTEAFF.

The V gene is TRBV27, the J gene TRBJ1-1; D remains unclear. Germline values: CDR1 MNHEY, CDR2 SMNVEV (reference sequence). The V gene lost 3 bases and the J gene lost 5 bases, with 10 bases spanning the gap. This CDR3 region has 13 residues. CDR3 loop: CASSFAGSTEAFF. The CDR3 region has the DNA TGTGCCAGCAGTTTTGCGGGGTCAACTGAAGCTTTCTTT.

This chain joins TRBV7-8 and TRBJ2-7, with 9 bases fitting TRBD2. The V gene end was trimmed by 5 bases and the J gene end by 3 bases; junction bases not matched to a gene: 8. The germline V gene encodes CDR1 SGHVS and CDR2 FQNEAQ. The CDR3 runs 15 residues. The CDR3 sequence is CASSAGLAGNYEQYF. The CDR3 nucleotides read TGTGCCAGCAGCGCGGGGCTAGCGGGGAACTACGAGCAGTACTTC.

J is TRBJ1-6 and V is TRBV11-3; D may be TRBD1 (6 bases). This CDR3 has 13 amino acids. V dropped 5 bases and J dropped 9 bases, with 11 bases sitting between them. Germline CDR1 reads SGHNT; CDR2 reads YENEEA. For the CDR3, the DNA is TGTGCCAGCAGCCTCAGGGGATCTTCACCCCTCCACTTT. It yields the protein CASSLRGSSPLHF.

The chain carries TRBV5-1 and TRBJ2-7; 9 bases map to TRBD2. Germline loops: CDR1 SGHRS, CDR2 YFSETQ. The trim removed 0 bases at V and 4 bases at J, leaving 5 bases unmatched. There are 15 residues in the CDR3. The CDR3 DNA follows: TGCGCCAGCAGCTTGGGGGTTAGCGGGGGTTACGAGCAGTACTTC. As protein: CASSLGVSGGYEQYF.

This chain connects TRBV10-1 to TRBJ2-3, with TRBD1 identical over 7 bases. The germline V gene encodes CDR1 WNHNN and CDR2 SYGVQD (reference sequence). The CDR3 loop spans 13 amino acids. The trim removed 3 bases at V and 4 bases at J, leaving 1 base unmatched. The CDR3 DNA sequence: TGCGCCAGCAGTGATCAGGGGGCAGATACGCAGTATTTT. Translation: CASSDQGADTQYF.

The V call is TRBV6-4, the J call TRBJ2-6; possible D gene TRBD1, 6 bases. Trimming removed 4 bases from V and 0 bases from J, with 16 bases in between. The germline CDR1 and CDR2 sequences are MRHNA and SNTAGT. There are 18 residues in the CDR3. The CDR3: CASSATGTFVSGANVLTF. Here the CDR3 DNA reads TGTGCCAGCAGTGCCACCGGGACATTTGTCTCTGGGGCCAACGTCCTGACTTTC.

J is TRBJ2-7 and V is TRBV5-4; tentative D call: TRBD2 (6 bases). Germline V gives CDR1 SGHNT, CDR2 YYREEE (reference sequence). Trimming left V 4 bases short and J 5 bases short, with 13 bases between. This CDR3 region has 13 residues. The CDR3 DNA reads TGTGCCAGCAGCGGGGGACTTCTGGACGAGCAGTACTTC. Amino acids: CASSGGLLDEQYF.